Listed here is a single T cell receptor beta chain. Contact with a PCR-confirmed or clinician-diagnosed COVID-19 case occurred within 2 weeks of entry. The sample is drawn from a study of blood T cell repertoires in COVID-19. Some clones are missing from TCRdb's copy, which holds only in-frame ones; the method was immunoSEQ multiplex PCR. The top ten clones hold roughly 2.8% of a sample with 280,000 or so clones, roughly 91% of them seen once. In germline, CDR1 is KGHSH, CDR2 LQKENI. Trimming stripped 2 bases from V and 7 bases from J, with 8 bases between. This CDR3 has 13 residues. The sequence was obtained from a woman aged 45-60 years who had been exposed to COVID-19. The sequencing sample was made of PBMCs or T cells enriched from blood (not recorded which). V usage is TRBV18 and J usage is TRBJ2-2; D possibly corresponds to TRBD1 (5 bases). CDR3 bases: TGTGCCAGCTCACCAGGGGCCGGCGGGGAGCTGTTTTTT. Protein: CASSPGAGGELFF.